This T cell receptor beta chain was sequenced for a study of identical twins. Study results and limitations: Models predicted too little out-of-frame TCR alpha sharing in monozygotic twins. When twins shared out-of-frame alpha sequences, those sequences had excess low generation probability. Excess sharing by twins proved weaker in beta out-of-frame sequences. Insertion counts were lower in abundant cord blood beta clonotypes, a trend that memory repertoires did not show.

V shed 1 base and J 6 bases; nucleotides not matched to a gene: 5. Germline values: CDR1 LGHNA, CDR2 YSLEER. The CDR3 runs to 16 residues. A remark on this clonotype: The target antigen is unknown.

From the 5' RACE reads, TCRdb called clonotypes with MiXCR, one entry per CDR3 protein. The table shows under 300,000 distinct CDR3 sequences, with 11% to 15% occurring only once. V usage is TRBV4-3 and J usage is TRBJ2-1; 11 bases are a match to TRBD2. Sequenced material: memory (CD45RO+) T cells sorted from blood. The sequence derives from a woman between 18 and 29 years old in good health. CDR3 sequence (DNA): TGCGCCAGCAGCCAAGGTACTAGCGGGGGATTCAATGAGCAGTTCTTC. It is translated as CASSQGTSGGFNEQFF.